The TCR beta chain described here comes from a study of response to subunit inactivated influenza vaccine. With regard to this clonotype: What it binds is unknown.

The CDR3 is made up of 15 amino acids. V gave up 4 bases and J gave up 1 base, with 14 bases separating them. In germline, CDR1 is SQVTM, CDR2 ANQGSEA. TCRdb used MiXCR to reprocess the RT-PCR reads, holding one entry per CDR3 protein. The data show some 500,000 distinct CDR3 sequences, about 25% seen once. Study-wide results and limits: Each seasonal influenza vaccination, the authors suggested, recruits few new T cells.

The sequence was collected from a man aged 45 to 65 who received an inactivated influenza vaccine. This chain joins TRBV29-1 and TRBJ2-4, with TRBD1 as a possible D gene (5 bases). Sequences were derived from CD4+ T cells sorted from PBMCs, sampled about 5 days after vaccination. The CDR3 DNA sequence: TGCAGCGTTGGGGGCCAGGGATCTGCCAAAAACATTCAGTACTTC. It is translated as CSVGGQGSAKNIQYF.